This T cell receptor beta chain is drawn from a study of blood T cell repertoires in COVID-19. At the level of the study: Donors in the United States, Italy and Spain gave samples during acute or convalescent COVID-19. T cells, B-cell-depleted T cells, or PBMCs supplied cDNA or gDNA.

The germline V gene encodes CDR1 SGHNT and CDR2 YYREEE (reference sequence). The ends lost 3 bases at V and 10 bases at J; junction bases unmatched: 8. This CDR3 has 15 residues. This table comes from immunoSEQ multiplex PCR, and its TCRdb copy is limited to in-frame clones, with some not included. Here the sample spans approximately 330,000 clones, approximately 87% being singletons. This clonotype was sampled from a woman between 50 and 59 years old with active or convalescent COVID-19. The chain carries TRBV5-4 and TRBJ1-6; 9 nucleotides align to TRBD1. What was sequenced was peripheral blood. CDR3 sequence: CASSYPGQGKSPLHF. The CDR3, as DNA: TGTGCCAGCAGCTATCCGGGACAGGGAAAATCACCCCTCCACTTT. Based on the CDR3 plus reference TRBV5-4 and TRBJ1-6, the full variable domain is ETGVTQSPTHLIKTRGQQVTLRCSSQSGHNTVSWYQQALGQGPQFIFQYYREEENGRGNFPPRFSGLQFPNYSSELNVNALELDDSALYLCASSYPGQGKSPLHFGNGTRLTVT.